This T cell receptor (beta chain) was observed in a study of blood T cell repertoires in COVID-19. Study context: Whether acute or convalescent, the COVID-19 samples came from the United States, Italy and Spain. The analysed material was cDNA or gDNA that came from T cells, B-cell-depleted T cells, or PBMCs.

This CDR3 is 11 amino acids long. V dropped 6 bases and J dropped 8 bases, with 10 bases sitting between them. From germline, CDR1 is MDHEN and CDR2 SYDVKM. In the original analysis: Quantification of nucleated cells was approximated via reference gene primer amplification. Repertoires were generated with immunoSEQ multiplex PCR, while TCRdb's copy carries only in-frame clones and drops some. V and J calls and clone size come straight from that table; D and trimming were deduced from the DNA. Found here are approximately 150,000 clones, around 83% of them singletons; the top ten hold 2.6%. This clone is a singleton in its sample.

What was sequenced was peripheral blood. The clonotype was recovered from a human donor with acute or convalescent COVID-19. The donor label of this sample is uncertain. The rearrangement joins TRBV28 to TRBJ1-2, with D unclear. DNA of the CDR3: TGTGCCAGCAGATGGGCGGGGGGCTACACCTTC. This codes for CASRWAGGYTF.